This TCR beta chain was found in a study of response to subunit inactivated influenza vaccine. This clonotype was seen only a few times. The CDR3 totals 14 residues. Germline V gene lookup returns CDR1 MNHEY and CDR2 SVGEGT. Between the trimmed V and J ends, which lost 2 bases and 5 bases, there was a span of 11 bases. TCRdb itself ran the RT-PCR reads through MiXCR, one entry per CDR3 protein. Of hundreds of thousands of distinct CDR3 sequences detected, 15% to 18% appear once; the ten largest clones hold 11%. V is TRBV6-2 or TRBV6-3 and J is TRBJ2-3; D is unresolved. The clonotype was recovered from a man aged 50-59 years who received an inactivated influenza vaccine. Specimen: PBMCs from blood, collected roughly 13 days after vaccination. CDR3 residues: CASSYATRGDTQYF. CDR3 DNA sequence: TGTGCCAGCAGTTACGCGACTCGCGGAGATACGCAGTATTTT.